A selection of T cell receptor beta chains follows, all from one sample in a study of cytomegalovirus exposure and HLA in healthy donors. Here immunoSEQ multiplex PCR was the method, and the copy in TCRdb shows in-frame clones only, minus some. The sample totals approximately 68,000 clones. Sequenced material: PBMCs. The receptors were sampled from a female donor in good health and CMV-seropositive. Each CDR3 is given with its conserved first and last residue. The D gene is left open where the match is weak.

TGTGCCAGCAGGGATGGACAGGGTAGCACAGATACGCAGTATTTT	CASRDGQGSTDTQYF	TRBD1	TRBV6-5	TRBJ2-3
TGTGCCAGCAGCCCATTAGACAGTAACTATGGCTACACCTTC	CASSPLDSNYGYTF	-	TRBV7-9	TRBJ1-2
TGTGCCAGCAGCCAAGCGGGACCGAACTACAATGAGCAGTTCTTC	CASSQAGPNYNEQFF	TRBD2	TRBV11-1	TRBJ2-1
TGTGCCAGCAGTTTTGAACAGCCCTATGGCTACACCTTC	CASSFEQPYGYTF	-	TRBV28	TRBJ1-2
TGTGCCAGCAGTTACAAGGGGGCCTATGGCTACACCTTC	CASSYKGAYGYTF	TRBD1	TRBV6-5	TRBJ1-2
TGTGCCAGCAGTGCAACAGCGGGAGCGCCCCTCGCATACGAGCAGTACTTC	CASSATAGAPLAYEQYF	TRBD2	TRBV25-1	TRBJ2-7
TGTGCCAGCTCACCACGGGACACAGCCTACGAGCAGTACTTC	CASSPRDTAYEQYF	-	TRBV18	TRBJ2-7
TGTGCCAGCAGCGTATTAGCGGGAGTACCAGATACGCAGTATTTT	CASSVLAGVPDTQYF	TRBD2	TRBV9	TRBJ2-3
TGTGCCAGTAGCTTACTTCCTAGCGGGAACGAGCAGTACTTC	CASSLLPSGNEQYF	TRBD2	TRBV19	TRBJ2-7
TGTGCCAGCAGTCGGGGGGGACAGGGCTACGAGCAGTACTTC	CASSRGGQGYEQYF	-	TRBV6-5	TRBJ2-7
TGTGCCAGCAGCGTTCAGGCAGCCCAGGGGACCCAGTACTTC	CASSVQAAQGTQYF	-	TRBV9	TRBJ2-5
TGTGCCAGCAGCCAAAGGGGGACAGGATCCAATGAGCAGTTCTTC	CASSQRGTGSNEQFF	TRBD1	TRBV27	TRBJ2-1
TGTGCCAGCAGTTACTCGGGACTAGCATGGGAGCAGTACTTC	CASSYSGLAWEQYF	TRBD2	TRBV6-5	TRBJ2-7
TGTGCCAGCAGCCCCCTACCGGGACAGGGGTTCAATGAGCAGTTCTTC	CASSPLPGQGFNEQFF	TRBD1	TRBV7-9	TRBJ2-1
TGTGCCAGCAGCTTGACAGGGGCCGATGTCGCTTTCTTT	CASSLTGADVAFF	TRBD1	TRBV5-4	TRBJ1-1
TGTGCCAGCAGCGTAGACGGGGGGAATGAGCAGTTCTTC	CASSVDGGNEQFF	TRBD2	TRBV9	TRBJ2-1
TGTGCCAGCAGCACCTCCCGCGGACTCGGTTCCTACAATGAGCAGTTCTTC	CASSTSRGLGSYNEQFF	-	TRBV7-2	TRBJ2-1
TGTGCCATCAGTGATCCCCTAGCGGGAGGGCCCCAGTACAATGAGCAGTTCTTC	CAISDPLAGGPQYNEQFF	TRBD2	TRBV10-3	TRBJ2-1
TGTGCCAGCAGCTTGGTTGTCAGTTTTCCCCCGGGCACTGAAGCTTTCTTT	CASSLVVSFPPGTEAFF	-	TRBV5-6	TRBJ1-1
TGTGCCAGCAGTCCGATAGCGGGGGGACAAGAGACCCAGTACTTC	CASSPIAGGQETQYF	TRBD2	TRBV6-4	TRBJ2-5
TGTGCCAGCAGATTAACGGGAGGGCCCTCAGATACGCAGTATTTT	CASRLTGGPSDTQYF	TRBD2	TRBV5-8	TRBJ2-3
TGTGCCAGCTCACAAGGGGACAGGGGTACAGATACGCAGTATTTT	CASSQGDRGTDTQYF	TRBD1	TRBV18	TRBJ2-3
TGTGCCAGCAGCAAGAACAGGGGGAGGGAGCAGTACTTC	CASSKNRGREQYF	TRBD1	TRBV7-2	TRBJ2-7
TGTGCCAGCAGCTTGGGACAGGCTAATCAGCCCCAGCATTTT	CASSLGQANQPQHF	TRBD1	TRBV7-9	TRBJ1-5
TGCGCCAGCAGCCTCACCCGCGACAGGGGAGACACTGAAGCTTTCTTT	CASSLTRDRGDTEAFF	TRBD1	TRBV4-1	TRBJ1-1